The rows below give T cell receptor beta chains drawn from one sample of a study of Graves' ophthalmopathy and Graves' hyperthyroidism. One entry per CDR3 protein results from TCRdb running MiXCR on the multiplex PCR reads. The table has 650,000 to 800,000 distinct CDR3 sequences, roughly 39% seen once; the top ten hold over 2.5%. The sample comprised peripheral blood. The receptors were sampled from an adult man with Graves' ophthalmopathy. Each CDR3 is given with its conserved first and last residue. D genes are given only for firm matches. The size entry is marked missing in some rows and otherwise reads once, few, many or a size class.

v_gene: TRBV15
j_gene: TRBJ1-1
d_gene: -
abundance: many
CDR3nt: TGTGCCACCAGCAGAGATGGGAATAGAGCTTTCTTT
CDR3aa: CATSRDGNRAFF

v_gene: TRBV28
j_gene: TRBJ1-6
d_gene: TRBD1
abundance: many
CDR3nt: TGTGCCAGCAGATCCGGACAGGGCGATAATTCACCCCTCCACTTT
CDR3aa: CASRSGQGDNSPLHF

v_gene: TRBV10-3
j_gene: TRBJ1-5
d_gene: TRBD1
abundance: -
CDR3nt: TGTGCCAGCAGACAGGGTAGGGGTCAGCCCCAGCATTTT
CDR3aa: CASRQGRGQPQHF

v_gene: TRBV6-1
j_gene: TRBJ1-2
d_gene: -
abundance: many
CDR3nt: TGTGCCAGCAGCCCTTACTATGGCTACACCTTC
CDR3aa: CASSPYYGYTF

v_gene: TRBV4-1
j_gene: TRBJ1-2
d_gene: -
abundance: many
CDR3nt: TGCGCCAGCAGCCAGGGACCAAGCTATGGCTACACCTTC
CDR3aa: CASSQGPSYGYTF

v_gene: TRBV30
j_gene: TRBJ1-6
d_gene: -
abundance: -
CDR3nt: TGTGCCTGGAGCCAAGGGTCACCCCTCCACTTT
CDR3aa: CAWSQGSPLHF

v_gene: TRBV7-8
j_gene: TRBJ1-2
d_gene: TRBD1
abundance: -
CDR3nt: TGTGCCAGCAGCTTGGGACAGGCGCTTTCCTCTGGCTACACCTTC
CDR3aa: CASSLGQALSSGYTF

v_gene: TRBV5-1
j_gene: TRBJ2-2
d_gene: TRBD2
abundance: -
CDR3nt: TGCGCCAGCAGCTTCCGTTCTAGCGGGGGGGCCCGGGAGCTGTTTTTT
CDR3aa: CASSFRSSGGARELFF

v_gene: TRBV10-3
j_gene: TRBJ1-4
d_gene: -
abundance: many
CDR3nt: TGTGCCAGCAGTCCAAGGACGGACGTGAATGAAAAACTGTTTTTT
CDR3aa: CASSPRTDVNEKLFF

v_gene: TRBV11-1
j_gene: TRBJ1-6
d_gene: -
abundance: many
CDR3nt: TGTGCCAGCAGTGTCGACGGAAATTCACCCCTCCACTTT
CDR3aa: CASSVDGNSPLHF

v_gene: TRBV12-3/TRBV12-4
j_gene: TRBJ1-6
d_gene: TRBD1
abundance: -
CDR3nt: TGTGCCAGCACCCGTCGGGGGACAGGAGATTTGCCCCTCCACTTT
CDR3aa: CASTRRGTGDLPLHF

v_gene: TRBV10-3
j_gene: TRBJ1-2
d_gene: -
abundance: many
CDR3nt: TGTGCCATTGGGGCAAACTACTATGGCTACACCTTC
CDR3aa: CAIGANYYGYTF

v_gene: TRBV9
j_gene: TRBJ2-2
d_gene: -
abundance: -
CDR3nt: TGTGCCAGCAGCGTATTGCCAGGGGTCGGCGTCGGAGAGCTGTTTTTT
CDR3aa: CASSVLPGVGVGELFF

v_gene: TRBV11-3
j_gene: TRBJ1-1
d_gene: -
abundance: many
CDR3nt: TGTGCCAGCAGCTTACCAGTTTCGAACACTGAAGCTTTCTTT
CDR3aa: CASSLPVSNTEAFF

v_gene: TRBV20-1
j_gene: TRBJ2-5
d_gene: -
abundance: many
CDR3nt: TGCAGTGCGAACAAGCGGGCAGGAGAGACCCAGTACTTC
CDR3aa: CSANKRAGETQYF

v_gene: TRBV29-1
j_gene: TRBJ2-3
d_gene: -
abundance: -
CDR3nt: TGCAGCGTTGGTACCGGGACACTTACAACAGATACGCAGTATTTT
CDR3aa: CSVGTGTLTTDTQYF

v_gene: TRBV7-2
j_gene: TRBJ1-1
d_gene: -
abundance: many
CDR3nt: TGTGCCAGCAGCTCACCTTGGGAGGGTAACACTGAAGCTTTCTTT
CDR3aa: CASSSPWEGNTEAFF

v_gene: TRBV19
j_gene: TRBJ2-3
d_gene: TRBD2
abundance: few
CDR3nt: TGTGCCAGCAGTTCGGGACTAGCGGGAGTAGATACGCAGTATTTT
CDR3aa: CASSSGLAGVDTQYF

v_gene: TRBV19
j_gene: TRBJ1-4
d_gene: -
abundance: few
CDR3nt: TGTGCCAGTAGTATAACTCGGGGCAAAAATGAAAAACTGTTTTTT
CDR3aa: CASSITRGKNEKLFF

v_gene: TRBV10-3
j_gene: TRBJ2-5
d_gene: TRBD2
abundance: many
CDR3nt: TGTGCCATCAGTGCCGGATATGAGCGGGAGGTCCCCGAGACCCAGTACTTC
CDR3aa: CAISAGYEREVPETQYF

v_gene: TRBV5-1
j_gene: TRBJ1-4
d_gene: -
abundance: -
CDR3nt: TGCGCCAGCAGCCCGGGGGGGGACAATAATGAAAAACTGTTTTTT
CDR3aa: CASSPGGDNNEKLFF

v_gene: TRBV12-5
j_gene: TRBJ1-6
d_gene: TRBD1
abundance: many
CDR3nt: TGTGCTAGCAACCGGGACAGGGATAATTCACCCCTCCACTTT
CDR3aa: CASNRDRDNSPLHF

v_gene: TRBV24-1
j_gene: TRBJ2-5
d_gene: -
abundance: -
CDR3nt: TGTGCCAACCAAGAGACCCAGTACTTC
CDR3aa: CANQETQYF

v_gene: TRBV27
j_gene: TRBJ2-5
d_gene: -
abundance: few
CDR3nt: TGTGCCAGCAGCCTTACGGGTACAGAGACCCAGTACTTC
CDR3aa: CASSLTGTETQYF

v_gene: TRBV7-2
j_gene: TRBJ2-1
d_gene: TRBD2
abundance: -
CDR3nt: TGTGCCAGCAGCTCACTAGCGGGGGGCCTAAATGAGCAGTTCTTC
CDR3aa: CASSSLAGGLNEQFF

v_gene: TRBV2
j_gene: TRBJ1-5
d_gene: TRBD1
abundance: -
CDR3nt: TGTGCCAGCAGCGTTGGACAGGGTGCTCAGCCCCAGCATTTT
CDR3aa: CASSVGQGAQPQHF

v_gene: TRBV5-1
j_gene: TRBJ1-4
d_gene: -
abundance: many
CDR3nt: TGCGCCAGCAGCGCGGGACCGTTCGGGGATGAAAAACTGTTTTTT
CDR3aa: CASSAGPFGDEKLFF

v_gene: TRBV9
j_gene: TRBJ2-5
d_gene: -
abundance: few
CDR3nt: TGTGCCAGCAGTTCCCCCCCCTCCCAGTACTTC
CDR3aa: CASSSPPSQYF

v_gene: TRBV2
j_gene: TRBJ2-3
d_gene: -
abundance: few
CDR3nt: TGTGCCAGCAGGGCGAGGGATACGCAGTATTTT
CDR3aa: CASRARDTQYF

v_gene: TRBV9
j_gene: TRBJ2-7
d_gene: -
abundance: -
CDR3nt: TGTGCCAGCAGCGTAGGGAGTGGTAGGCCCTACGAGCAGTACTTC
CDR3aa: CASSVGSGRPYEQYF

v_gene: TRBV6-6
j_gene: TRBJ2-7
d_gene: -
abundance: few
CDR3nt: TGTGCCAGCACGGTTCAGGGGCCCTACGAGCAGTACTTC
CDR3aa: CASTVQGPYEQYF

v_gene: TRBV29-1
j_gene: TRBJ2-7
d_gene: -
abundance: many
CDR3nt: TGCAGCGCGATCCAGGGGAACGAGCAGTACTTC
CDR3aa: CSAIQGNEQYF

v_gene: TRBV7-2
j_gene: TRBJ1-3
d_gene: -
abundance: -
CDR3nt: TGTGCCAGCCACCGGGGGCCTGGAAACACCATATATTTT
CDR3aa: CASHRGPGNTIYF

v_gene: TRBV7-9
j_gene: TRBJ2-5
d_gene: TRBD2
abundance: -
CDR3nt: TGTGCCGGCAGCTTAGGGAGGGGACGGGAGACCCAGTACTTC
CDR3aa: CAGSLGRGRETQYF

v_gene: TRBV12-3/TRBV12-4
j_gene: TRBJ2-7
d_gene: -
abundance: many
CDR3nt: TGTGCCAGCAGTTCCTCCGGGACGGGGGCCGAGCAGTACTTC
CDR3aa: CASSSSGTGAEQYF

v_gene: TRBV7-2
j_gene: TRBJ1-2
d_gene: TRBD1
abundance: many
CDR3nt: TGTGCCAGCAGCTTAACTACAGGGGACATTTATGGCTACACCTTC
CDR3aa: CASSLTTGDIYGYTF

v_gene: TRBV29-1
j_gene: TRBJ2-7
d_gene: TRBD2
abundance: -
CDR3nt: TGCAGCCTCGCTCCGACTAGCGGGCCGGCCTACGAGCAGTACTTC
CDR3aa: CSLAPTSGPAYEQYF

v_gene: TRBV5-1
j_gene: TRBJ1-1
d_gene: -
abundance: -
CDR3nt: TGCGCCAGGGCTGGGGAAGCTTTCTTT
CDR3aa: CARAGEAFF

v_gene: TRBV10-3
j_gene: TRBJ1-5
d_gene: -
abundance: -
CDR3nt: TGTGCCAGCAGCCAAACAACAGGGACCGTTCAGCCCCAGCATTTT
CDR3aa: CASSQTTGTVQPQHF

v_gene: TRBV29-1
j_gene: TRBJ2-5
d_gene: -
abundance: -
CDR3nt: TGCAGCGTTGCTGAGACCCAGTACTTC
CDR3aa: CSVAETQYF

v_gene: TRBV4-2
j_gene: TRBJ1-2
d_gene: -
abundance: few
CDR3nt: TGTGCCAGCAGCCAAGTTGCGGGACCATCGGACTATGGCTACACCTTC
CDR3aa: CASSQVAGPSDYGYTF

v_gene: TRBV2
j_gene: TRBJ1-2
d_gene: -
abundance: many
CDR3nt: TGTGCCAGCATTGCAGGATTTATCGGCTATGGCTACACCTTC
CDR3aa: CASIAGFIGYGYTF

v_gene: TRBV19
j_gene: TRBJ2-3
d_gene: -
abundance: -
CDR3nt: TGTGCCAGTAGTGTAAGCCGCCGCACAGATACGCAGTATTTT
CDR3aa: CASSVSRRTDTQYF

v_gene: TRBV7-6
j_gene: TRBJ1-1
d_gene: -
abundance: -
CDR3nt: TGTGCCAGCAGCGTCGACAGTAGCACTGAAGCTTTCTTT
CDR3aa: CASSVDSSTEAFF

v_gene: TRBV10-3
j_gene: TRBJ2-2
d_gene: -
abundance: many
CDR3nt: TGTGCCATCAGTCAGAACACCGGGGAGCTGTTTTTT
CDR3aa: CAISQNTGELFF

v_gene: TRBV7-7
j_gene: TRBJ2-5
d_gene: -
abundance: -
CDR3nt: TGTGCTAGCAGCCGAAACCAGGGCCACCAAGAGACCCAGTACTTC
CDR3aa: CASSRNQGHQETQYF

v_gene: TRBV10-3
j_gene: TRBJ1-2
d_gene: -
abundance: -
CDR3nt: TGTGCCATCAAGGTTACGGCCGAGCGCTACGGCTACACCTTC
CDR3aa: CAIKVTAERYGYTF

v_gene: TRBV29-1
j_gene: TRBJ2-7
d_gene: TRBD2
abundance: many
CDR3nt: TGCAGCGTTGGGGCGGGAGAGGTCTACGAGCAGTACTTC
CDR3aa: CSVGAGEVYEQYF

v_gene: TRBV25-1
j_gene: TRBJ2-2
d_gene: -
abundance: -
CDR3nt: TGTGCCAGCAGTGAATACACCTACACCGGGGAGCTGTTTTTT
CDR3aa: CASSEYTYTGELFF

v_gene: TRBV2
j_gene: TRBJ1-2
d_gene: TRBD1
abundance: many
CDR3nt: TGTGCCAGCATATTTACGGGACAGGGACATGGCTACACCTTC
CDR3aa: CASIFTGQGHGYTF

v_gene: TRBV24-1
j_gene: TRBJ1-5
d_gene: -
abundance: -
CDR3nt: TGTGCCACCAATCCCAACAGGGTAGGAAGTCAGCCCCAGCATTTT
CDR3aa: CATNPNRVGSQPQHF

v_gene: TRBV9
j_gene: TRBJ2-2
d_gene: TRBD1
abundance: -
CDR3nt: TGTGCCAGCAGTTTGGAGACAGGGGGCTCCGGGGAGCTGTTTTTT
CDR3aa: CASSLETGGSGELFF

v_gene: TRBV7-2
j_gene: TRBJ2-7
d_gene: -
abundance: many
CDR3nt: TGTGCCAGCAGCTTACGACTTCCCTACGAGCAGTACTTC
CDR3aa: CASSLRLPYEQYF

v_gene: TRBV7-6
j_gene: TRBJ2-5
d_gene: TRBD2
abundance: many
CDR3nt: TGTGCCAGCAGCTTCCCTAGCGGGAGGGACAGGACCCAGTACTTC
CDR3aa: CASSFPSGRDRTQYF

v_gene: TRBV12-5
j_gene: TRBJ1-6
d_gene: TRBD1
abundance: few
CDR3nt: TGTGCTAGTGGTTTGACAGGGGGCATGAGGAATTCACCCCTCCACTTT
CDR3aa: CASGLTGGMRNSPLHF